This TCR beta chain was identified during a study of T cell repertoires in cytomegalovirus infection. Background on the study: CMV infection and matching HLA type were both indicated by public TCR beta signatures.

Findings and limits, study-wide: CMV-specific HLA-C-restricted TCR beta clonotypes dominated the ex vivo response. Summed public TCR beta family frequency identified CMV carriers bearing the relevant HLA.

CDR1 is MDHEN and CDR2 is SYDVKM in the germline V gene. V trimming: 6 bases; J trimming: 4 bases; junction bases outside the gene matches: 16. The CDR3 loop spans 17 amino acids. Only a few counts were recorded for this clonotype. The antigen remains unidentified. TCRdb processed the reads anew with MiXCR; each CDR3 protein has one entry. The sample records around 530,000 distinct CDR3 sequences, approximately 15% being singletons. The chain has TRBV28 and TRBJ2-5; 8 nucleotides line up with TRBD2. Sequenced: CD8+ T cells from PBMCs. This TCR was recovered from a human donor in good health (CMV status not recorded). Some clones in this sample may be carry-over from other donors' samples. The CDR3 is CASRPPPLGRGGETQYF. The CDR3 nucleotides are TGTGCCAGCAGGCCTCCCCCGCTCGGGAGGGGTGGAGAGACCCAGTACTTC.